One T cell receptor (beta chain) is described in this entry. This record belongs to a study of blood T cell repertoires in COVID-19. Clones were read by immunoSEQ multiplex PCR, and TCRdb kept only the in-frame ones, dropping some. The table has roughly 48,000 clones, approximately 85% seen once. Trimming shortened V by 5 bases and J by 2 bases, and 10 bases separated the two germline ends. This CDR3 contains 14 residues. Germline V CDR1 and CDR2: MNHEY, SVGEGT. The chain employs TRBV6-2 or TRBV6-3 and TRBJ1-3; D gene uncertain. This sequence was found in a middle-aged man with acute or convalescent COVID-19. Sequencing was done on a sample of peripheral blood. The CDR3 DNA reads TGTGCCAGCAGTCTTCTTCAGGCTGGAAACACCATATATTTT. Protein: CASSLLQAGNTIYF.